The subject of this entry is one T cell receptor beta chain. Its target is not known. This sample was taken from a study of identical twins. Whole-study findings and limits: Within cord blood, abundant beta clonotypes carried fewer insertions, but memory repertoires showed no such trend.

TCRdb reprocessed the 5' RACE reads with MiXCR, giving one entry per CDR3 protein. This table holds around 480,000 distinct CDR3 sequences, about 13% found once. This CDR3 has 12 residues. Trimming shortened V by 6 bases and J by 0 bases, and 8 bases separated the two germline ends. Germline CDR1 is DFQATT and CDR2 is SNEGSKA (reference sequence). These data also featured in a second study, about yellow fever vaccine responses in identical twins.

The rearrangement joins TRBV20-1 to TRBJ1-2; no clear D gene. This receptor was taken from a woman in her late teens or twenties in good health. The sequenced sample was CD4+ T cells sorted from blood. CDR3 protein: CSADDSNYGYTF. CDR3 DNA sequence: TGCAGTGCGGACGACTCTAACTATGGCTACACCTTC.